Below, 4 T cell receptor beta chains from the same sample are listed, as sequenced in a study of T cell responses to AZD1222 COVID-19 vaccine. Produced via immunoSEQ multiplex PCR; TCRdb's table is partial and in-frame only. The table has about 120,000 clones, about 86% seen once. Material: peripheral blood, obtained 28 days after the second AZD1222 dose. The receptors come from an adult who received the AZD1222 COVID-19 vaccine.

This chain's CDR3 is CAIGTGDLNQPQHF. CDR3 nucleotide sequence: TGTGCCATCGGGACAGGGGACCTCAATCAGCCCCAGCATTTT. V usage is TRBV10-3 and J usage is TRBJ1-5; 10 bases agree with TRBD1. The V gene's germline CDR1 is ENHRY and CDR2 SYGVKD. The CDR3 has 14 residues. Trimming cost V 8 bases and J 3 bases; bases outside gene matches: 4.

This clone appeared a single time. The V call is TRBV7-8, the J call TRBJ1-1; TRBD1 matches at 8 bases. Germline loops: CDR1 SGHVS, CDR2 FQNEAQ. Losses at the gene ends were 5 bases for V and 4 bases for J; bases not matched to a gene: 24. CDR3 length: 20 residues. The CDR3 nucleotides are TGTGCCAGCAGCCATCGTGTCTTGAGAAAAGACAGGGGCCTCTCCACTGAAGCTTTCTTT. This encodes CASSHRVLRKDRGLSTEAFF.

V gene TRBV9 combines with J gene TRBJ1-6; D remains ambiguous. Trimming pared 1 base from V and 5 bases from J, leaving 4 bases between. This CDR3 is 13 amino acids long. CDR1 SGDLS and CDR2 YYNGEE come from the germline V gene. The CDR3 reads CASSVYDNSPLHF. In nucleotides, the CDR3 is TGTGCCAGCAGCGTATACGATAATTCACCCCTCCACTTT.

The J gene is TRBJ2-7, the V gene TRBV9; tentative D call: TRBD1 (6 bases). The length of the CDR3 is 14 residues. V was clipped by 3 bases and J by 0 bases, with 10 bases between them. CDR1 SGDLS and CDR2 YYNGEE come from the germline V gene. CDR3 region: CASSDPGHSYEQYF. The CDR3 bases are TGTGCCAGCAGCGACCCGGGACACTCCTACGAGCAGTACTTC.